The subject of this entry is one T cell receptor (beta chain). The CDR3 sequence is 14 residues long. CDR1 and CDR2 from the germline V gene are SGHTA and FQGTGA. With V trimmed by 3 bases and J by 12 bases, 8 bases remained unmatched. Some clones are missing from TCRdb's copy, which holds only in-frame ones; the method was immunoSEQ multiplex PCR. The data hold about 130,000 clones, with 95% to 97% observed a single time. This entry belongs to a study of cytomegalovirus exposure and HLA in healthy donors. Input material: PBMCs. The chain employs TRBV7-3 and TRBJ2-1; 10 bases map to TRBD2. The receptor's source is a man aged 18 to 30 in good health and CMV-seronegative. This chain's CDR3 is CASSFGLAEGGQFF. In DNA, the CDR3 is TGTGCCAGCAGCTTCGGACTAGCGGAGGGGGGGCAGTTCTTC.